This is a list of T cell receptor beta chains from one sample in a study of cytotoxic CD8 clonotypes in ibrutinib-treated CLL. The protocol was immunoSEQ multiplex PCR, while the TCRdb copy is restricted to in-frame clones and leaves out a portion. The table has fewer than 400,000 clones, over 55% seen once. The material sequenced was PBMCs, taken after 36 months of ibrutinib treatment. These receptors were obtained from a human donor with chronic lymphocytic leukemia. Each CDR3 is given with its conserved first and last residue. A clone size is listed for some rows: how often the clone was seen (once, few, many), or a class if it is expanded.

clone size	V gene	J gene	CDR3 protein
-	TRBV5-1	TRBJ1-1	CASSPSLKGDTEAFF
-	TRBV5-1	TRBJ2-5	CASSPTAIRQGQETQYF
-	TRBV4-3	TRBJ2-5	CASSPARSINQETQYF
-	TRBV5-1	TRBJ1-2	CASSQYIQGANYGYTF
-	TRBV27	TRBJ2-7	CASSLAGGADEQYF
-	TRBV13	TRBJ2-7	CASSFPGGYEQYF
few	TRBV2	TRBJ2-7	CASRYSFSYEQYF
-	TRBV2	TRBJ1-1	CASSVLRGSTFF
-	TRBV29-1	TRBJ2-1	CSVDGRYNEQFF
-	TRBV27	TRBJ1-6	CASSRRYNSPLHF
-	TRBV30	TRBJ1-5	CAWSFPGPQYFGNQPQHF
-	TRBV6-5	TRBJ1-2	CASSPGHYGYTF
-	TRBV6-1	TRBJ1-1	CASRQAIEAFF
-	TRBV23-1	TRBJ1-6	CASSPRHRAENSPLHF
few	TRBV5-6	TRBJ2-2	CASSALGGVNTGELFF
once	TRBV4-1	TRBJ2-1	CASSQVLTDEQFF
few	TRBV27	TRBJ1-5	CASSFDGSGRPQHF
-	TRBV27	TRBJ2-1	CASSLIGPREHEQFF
once	TRBV5-6	TRBJ2-7	CASRRLAGPSYEQYF
-	TRBV7-2	TRBJ2-7	CASSLVGQLEQYF
-	TRBV13	TRBJ2-3	CASSPGRADTQYF
-	TRBV9	TRBJ2-7	CASSVSGGEQYF
-	TRBV11-2	TRBJ2-1	CASSLVGTSGNNEQFF
-	TRBV4-1	TRBJ1-1	CASSSRGMNTEAFF
-	TRBV5-6	TRBJ1-1	CASSPRGAGGLGGAFF
few	TRBV6-6	TRBJ1-2	CASTISGFGYTF
once	TRBV11-2	TRBJ2-7	CASSLVSVGDEQYF
-	TRBV18	TRBJ2-2	CASSPFGTGIVGTGELFF
-	TRBV2	TRBJ1-4	CASSGLVGQGSSEKLFF